Each of the 28 T cell receptor beta chains below was sequenced from the same sample in a study of CD8+ T cells in alopecia areata. RNA was extracted and reverse transcribed into cDNA as the sequencing template. Libraries were prepared by immunoSEQ multiplex PCR; TCRdb keeps only in-frame clonotypes and omits some of them. This repertoire shows roughly 110,000 clones, around three fifths found once; its top ten account for 9.5% to 15%. Sample treatment: oral pan-JAK inhibitor, 5-10 mg twice daily. This sample comprised CD8+ T cells sorted from blood, obtained at week 24, from a patient treated with tofacitinib. The receptors were sampled from a human donor with alopecia areata.

DNA of the CDR3: TGTGCCAGCACTCCAGGCACAGATACGCAGTATTTT. Residues: CASTPGTDTQYF. The chain links TRBV2 to TRBJ2-3; D uncertain. This CDR3 is 12 amino acids long. V was clipped by 7 bases and J by 1 base, with 6 bases between them. Germline-derived CDR1 and CDR2 are SNHLY and FYNNEI.

A few counts support this clone. Additional DNA sequences in this sample encode the identical CDR3. The chain has TRBV6-5 and TRBJ1-1; 9 nucleotides align to TRBD1. Germline CDR1 and CDR2: MNHEY and SVGAGI. V gave up 0 bases and J gave up 2 bases; unmatched junction bases: 4. This CDR3 contains 16 residues. The DNA of the CDR3 is TGTGCCAGCAGTTACTCTTTGGACAGGGGAAACACTGAAGCTTTCTTT. Translation gives CASSYSLDRGNTEAFF.

This rearrangement joins TRBV25-1 to TRBJ2-7; D is perhaps TRBD2 (6 bases). Germline CDR1 reads MGHDK; CDR2 reads SYGVNS. This CDR3 has 14 amino acids. The V end lost 3 bases, the J end lost 4 bases, and 13 bases lay between the germline ends. The CDR3 is CASSDQSGGYEQYF. CDR3 DNA: TGTGCCAGCAGTGACCAAAGTGGGGGGTACGAGCAGTACTTC.

This chain connects TRBV6-1 to TRBJ2-7; D uncertain. CDR3 length: 14 residues. Germline V gene data show CDR1 as MNHNS and CDR2 as SASEGT. V shed 2 bases and J shed 2 bases, with 10 bases lying between them. The CDR3 region is CASSERDFAYEQYF. Here the CDR3 DNA reads TGTGCCAGCAGTGAACGTGACTTCGCCTACGAGCAGTACTTC.

The V gene is TRBV30, the J gene TRBJ2-1; 9 nucleotides align to TRBD1. The CDR3 contains 14 residues. Germline assignment: CDR1 GTSNPN and CDR2 SVGIG (reference sequence). V lost 1 base and J lost 4; bases outside the gene matches: 2. CDR3 bases: TGTGCCTGGAGTGGGGACAGGGAATACAATGAGCAGTTCTTC. The encoded protein is CAWSGDREYNEQFF.

This clone was observed once. The chain links TRBV2 to TRBJ2-2, with TRBD2 identical over 7 bases. V was pared by 9 bases and J by 3 bases, with 4 bases of the junction left unmatched. The germline CDR1 and CDR2 sequences are SNHLY and FYNNEI. This CDR3 has 13 residues. CDR3 sequence (DNA): TGTGCCAGAGCGGGGTTGGACACCGGGGAGCTGTTTTTT. It encodes CARAGLDTGELFF.

In its sample, this clone was seen a few times. The chain employs TRBV11-2 and TRBJ1-5, with a weak D call TRBD1 (6 bases). The CDR3 length is 14 residues. The germline V and J ends were trimmed by 1 base and 9 bases, with 13 bases remaining between them. From germline, CDR1 is SGHAT and CDR2 FQNNGV. CDR3 loop: CASSLGQGIMPQHF. The CDR3 DNA follows: TGTGCCAGCAGCTTAGGCCAGGGGATCATGCCCCAGCATTTT.

The chain has TRBV4-2 and TRBJ2-2, with D possibly matching TRBD1 (6 bases). The germline gives CDR1 LGHNA, CDR2 YNFKEQ. The CDR3 contains 17 residues. V gave up 1 base and J gave up 4 bases, with 16 bases separating them. This CDR3 is CASSQVHRVTATGELFF. CDR3 nucleotides: TGTGCCAGCAGCCAAGTTCACAGGGTCACCGCCACCGGGGAGCTGTTTTTT.

This sequence joins TRBV29-1 and TRBJ2-5; 9 nucleotides agree with TRBD1. The J call may not be correct, given that the DNA end is closer to TRBJ2-7. Germline lookup yields CDR1 SQVTM and CDR2 ANQGSEA. This CDR3 comprises 13 residues. The CDR3 DNA reads TGCAGCGTACGCGGGACAGGGTTCTACGAGCAGTACTTC. It encodes CSVRGTGFYEQYF.

The V and J genes are TRBV15 and TRBJ2-7; D remains unclear. Germline CDR1 is LNHNV and CDR2 is YYDKDF (reference sequence). CDR3 length: 17 amino acids. V dropped 5 bases and J dropped 0 bases, with 20 bases sitting between them. This CDR3 reads CATSPYRSRASSYEQYF. Here the CDR3 DNA reads TGTGCCACCAGCCCCTACCGGAGCCGTGCCAGCTCCTACGAGCAGTACTTC.

The rearrangement joins TRBV27 to TRBJ2-7; D unresolved. Germline V gives CDR1 MNHEY, CDR2 SMNVEV (reference sequence). Trimming shortened V by 1 base and J by 3 bases, and 19 bases separated the two germline ends. The CDR3 spans 17 residues. CDR3 nucleotides: TGTGCCAGCAGTTTATATCAGGTACCGGGCCCCAGCTACGAGCAGTACTTC. Translated: CASSLYQVPGPSYEQYF.

The chain employs TRBV7-6 and TRBJ1-5, with 8 bases that match TRBD1. The CDR3 length is 15 residues. CDR1 is SGHVS and CDR2 is FNYEAQ in the germline V gene. V dropped 4 bases and J dropped 7; count of bases not matched to a gene: 9. In nucleotides, the CDR3 is TGTGCCAGCAGCTCCGGACAGGGCCTCGGGCAGCCCCAGCATTTT. The encoded protein is CASSSGQGLGQPQHF.

The chain is built from TRBV27 and TRBJ1-5, with no clear D. Germline V gene sequence: CDR1 MNHEY, CDR2 SMNVEV (reference sequence). Trimming left V 4 bases short and J 9 bases short, with 13 bases between. The CDR3 is 13 amino acids. In DNA, the CDR3 is TGTGCCAGCAGTTACGACCGGTCCGGGCCCCAGCATTTT. Amino acid sequence: CASSYDRSGPQHF.

The chain carries TRBV4-1 and TRBJ1-5; D gene ambiguous. Per the germline V gene, CDR1 is MGHRA and CDR2 is YSYEKL. V dropped 1 base and J dropped 0 bases, with 7 bases sitting between them. There are 15 residues in the CDR3. CDR3 in DNA: TGCGCCAGCAGCCAAGTGTACAGTAGCAATCAGCCCCAGCATTTT. Translated: CASSQVYSSNQPQHF.

This sequence joins TRBV13 and TRBJ2-5, with 9 bases lining up with TRBD2. CDR1 is PRHDT, CDR2 FYEKMQ, per germline (reference sequence). Trimming removed 3 bases from V and 3 bases from J; junction bases left unmatched: 2. This CDR3 is 14 amino acids long. CDR3 nucleotides: TGTGCCAGCAGCTTGACTAGCGGTAAAGAGACCCAGTACTTC. This translates into CASSLTSGKETQYF.

The rearrangement uses TRBV5-1 and TRBJ2-3, with D uncertain. The ends were cut back, 5 bases at V and 0 bases at J, with 13 bases in the middle. Per germline, CDR1 SGHRS and CDR2 YFSETQ. The CDR3 consists of 15 residues. CDR3 bases: TGCGCCAGCAGGTCCACCCGAGCTAGCACAGATACGCAGTATTTT. This sequence encodes CASRSTRASTDTQYF.

This clone occurred a few times. The chain employs TRBV30 and TRBJ2-3; D remains ambiguous. The CDR3 loop spans 12 amino acids. The germline CDR1 and CDR2 sequences are GTSNPN and SVGIG (reference sequence). V was shortened by 0 bases and J by 6 bases, with 7 bases between the two germline ends. In DNA, the CDR3 is TGTGCCTGGAGTGTGGGAACGGATACGCAGTATTTT. Protein: CAWSVGTDTQYF.

J is TRBJ1-5 and V is TRBV30; D is uncertain. The germline V and J ends were trimmed by 2 bases and 6 bases, with 17 bases remaining between them. Germline CDR1 is GTSNPN and CDR2 is SVGIG (reference sequence). This CDR3 region has 15 residues. CDR3 sequence reads: CAWSHGPDSGQPQHF. The DNA for the CDR3 is TGTGCCTGGAGTCACGGACCCGACTCGGGTCAGCCCCAGCATTTT.

This clone was observed a few times. The V gene is TRBV6-6, the J gene TRBJ2-2, with 10 bases lining up with TRBD1. The CDR3 is made up of 15 amino acids. From germline, CDR1 is MNHNY and CDR2 SVGAGI (reference sequence). V dropped 5 bases and J dropped 4; count of bases not matched to a gene: 4. The CDR3 nucleotides are TGTGCCAGCAGTGCTGACAGGGGGCTCACCGGGGAGCTGTTTTTT. It codes for CASSADRGLTGELFF.

This clone showed up just a few times. This rearrangement joins TRBV5-4 to TRBJ2-3, with 9 bases aligning to TRBD2. The CDR3 is made up of 16 amino acids. With 4 bases clipped from V and 5 bases from J, the junction kept 11 bases outside the gene matches. Per the germline V gene, CDR1 is SGHNT and CDR2 is YYREEE (reference sequence). CDR3 sequence: CASSQDASGERDTQYF. For the CDR3, the DNA is TGTGCCAGCAGCCAAGATGCTAGCGGGGAGAGAGATACGCAGTATTTT.

The rearrangement links TRBV11-2 to TRBJ2-1; 9 bases fit TRBD2. CDR1 and CDR2 (germline): SGHAT, FQNNGV. The CDR3 is 15 amino acids. Trimming at V came to 5 bases and at J to 4 bases, leaving 6 bases not matched to a gene. CDR3 bases: TGTGCCAGCAGCCCCCAGCGGGGGGAGTACAATGAGCAGTTCTTC. Its protein product is CASSPQRGEYNEQFF.

This chain uses TRBV30 with TRBJ1-4, with 9 bases lining up with TRBD1. The CDR3 loop spans 14 amino acids. Trimming at V came to 5 bases and at J to 8 bases, leaving 9 bases not matched to a gene. Germline V gene lookup returns CDR1 GTSNPN and CDR2 SVGIG (reference sequence). CDR3 residues: CAWDLTGGHEKLFF. The CDR3 DNA sequence: TGTGCCTGGGATTTGACAGGGGGTCACGAAAAACTGTTTTTT.

In its sample, this clone was seen a few times. The chain uses TRBV30 and TRBJ1-2; D gene ambiguous. CDR3 length: 13 amino acids. Trimming removed 0 bases at V and 6 bases at J, with 11 bases between. In germline, CDR1 is GTSNPN, CDR2 SVGIG (reference sequence). DNA for the CDR3: TGTGCCTGGAGTGTAACCGGGGAGGATGGCTACACCTTC. It yields the protein CAWSVTGEDGYTF.

This chain joins TRBV7-9 and TRBJ2-5; 9 nucleotides agree with TRBD1. CDR3 length: 16 amino acids. J gave up 0 bases and V 3 bases, and 5 bases lay outside the gene matches. Germline V gene lookup returns CDR1 SEHNR and CDR2 FQNEAQ (reference sequence). Written as DNA, the CDR3 is TGTGCCAGCAGCTTTTTACAGGGGGCCTACCAAGAGACCCAGTACTTC. Protein sequence: CASSFLQGAYQETQYF.

This clone was detected a few times. This rearrangement joins TRBV7-9 to TRBJ2-7; tentatively, D is TRBD2 (5 bases). The CDR3 totals 14 residues. Trimming took off 4 bases at V and 5 bases at J, with 15 bases between the two ends. Germline V lookup: CDR1 SEHNR, CDR2 FQNEAQ (reference sequence). The CDR3 loop reads CASSSLVGVHEQYF. The CDR3 coding sequence is TGTGCCAGCAGCTCTTTAGTGGGAGTACACGAGCAGTACTTC.

As to this clone: Since a much larger clone is just one base distant, this may be a read error. This rearrangement joins TRBV6-5 to TRBJ2-2, with D tentatively TRBD2 (6 bases). Looked up from germline, CDR1 is MNHEY and CDR2 is SVGAGI. The CDR3 is 14 residues long. CDR3 nucleotide sequence: TGTGCCAGCAGTGACTCGGGGGACACCGGGGAGCTGTTTTTT. The encoded protein is CASSDSGDTGELFF.

This chain links TRBV27 with TRBJ2-7, with TRBD1 identical over 8 bases. This CDR3 contains 13 residues. J lost 6 bases, V lost 6 bases, and 7 bases had no gene match. Germline CDR1 and CDR2: MNHEY and SMNVEV (reference sequence). The CDR3 loop is CASSPQGVGEQYF. In DNA, the CDR3 is TGTGCCAGCAGCCCACAGGGGGTGGGCGAGCAGTACTTC.

V and J are TRBV13 and TRBJ1-5, with a tentative D call TRBD1 (6 bases). Germline lookup yields CDR1 PRHDT and CDR2 FYEKMQ (reference sequence). Trimming shortened V by 0 bases and J by 1 base, and 7 bases separated the two germline ends. The CDR3 loop spans 15 amino acids. The CDR3 DNA is TGTGCCAGCAGCTTAGGGGGGGCGAGCAATCAGCCCCAGCATTTT. It translates to CASSLGGASNQPQHF.